The clone carrying this T cell receptor (beta chain) has a handful of counts. The antigen is not known. The data stem from a study of vaccination and CD4 T cells after COVID-19. Stated treatment: approximately 11-day PBMC culture with coronavirus spike peptide pools or control peptides (ViraFEST assay). Samples of CD4+ T cells were obtained from the unexposed donor before the COVID-19 pandemic (2011-2018). CDR3 length: 16 residues. The Oncomine TCR Beta short-read assay was what sequenced the DNA obtained from cultured CD4+ T cells. From CD4+ T cells that had been cultured, genomic DNA was extracted. TCRdb called the PCR reads again in MiXCR, with one record for every CDR3 protein. The sample includes about 6,300 distinct CDR3 sequences, around 34% of them seen just once.

V is TRBV21-1 and J is TRBJ2-7. TRBV21-1 is reported as a pseudogene. Sequenced sample: CD4+ T cells from blood, cultured in vitro. This clonotype was sampled from a human donor in good health. This chain's CDR3 is CASSKGRFGNSDEQYF. The CDR3 DNA reads as TGTGCCAGCAGCAAGGGCAGGTTCGGGAACTCCGACGAGCAGTACTTC.